The TCR beta chain described here comes from a study of blood T cell repertoires in COVID-19. For the study at large: T cells, B-cell-depleted T cells, or PBMCs provided the cDNA or gDNA that served as material.

TCRdb's copy holds only in-frame clones and misses some; the assay was immunoSEQ multiplex PCR. The data show roughly 100,000 clones, with over 75% seen just once and around 4.3% held by the top ten. In germline, CDR1 is SGDLS, CDR2 YYNGEE. The CDR3 loop spans 15 amino acids. V gave up 4 bases and J gave up 2 bases; unmatched junction bases: 5. This TCR was sampled from a middle-aged man with acute or convalescent COVID-19. Sequenced material: peripheral blood. V gene TRBV9 combines with J gene TRBJ2-5; 10 nucleotides agree with TRBD2. CDR3 sequence reads: CASSIGTSEQETQYF. Written as DNA, the CDR3 is TGTGCCAGCAGCATAGGGACTAGCGAACAAGAGACCCAGTACTTC.